This TCR beta chain comes out of a study of Graves' ophthalmopathy and Graves' hyperthyroidism. Amplified material comprised TCR beta CDR3 regions derived from RNA transcripts. Scientists carried out first-round RT-PCR using HTBI primers and then a second-round multiplex PCR. One entry per CDR3 protein, called by TCRdb with MiXCR from the multiplex PCR reads. The data show about 400,000 distinct CDR3 sequences, 15% to 17% seen once. Germline CDR1 and CDR2: SGDLS and YYNGEE. CDR3 length: 14 residues. With V trimmed by 3 bases and J by 4 bases, 5 bases remained unmatched. This clonotype showed up many times.

The V call is TRBV9, the J call TRBJ1-2, with TRBD1 identical over 8 bases. This clonotype was obtained from a woman aged 18 to 35 with stable Graves' hyperthyroidism. The sequenced sample was peripheral blood. The CDR3 DNA reads TGTGCCAGCAGCGAGAGGGACAGGTTCTATGGCTACACCTTC. Translation: CASSERDRFYGYTF.